This TCR beta chain was documented in a study of blood T cell repertoires in COVID-19. Unmatched junction bases numbered 9, after V lost 4 bases and J lost 5 bases. Germline CDR1 is MGHRA and CDR2 is YSYEKL. The CDR3 is 17 amino acids. Original analysis: Amplification of reference gene primers provided the estimated nucleated cell counts. Assay: immunoSEQ multiplex PCR; the TCRdb copy retains only in-frame clones and omits some. V and J calls plus clone size are reproduced from that table; the DNA served to infer D and trimming. This sample has 150,000 to 160,000 clones; 80% occur once, and the top ten carry 0.45% to 0.6%.

The J gene is TRBJ2-7, the V gene TRBV4-1; 15 nucleotides match TRBD2. Specimen: peripheral blood. This receptor was identified in a man aged 55 to 70 with acute or convalescent COVID-19. The CDR3 reads CASSPYGTSGGRNEQYF. For the CDR3, the DNA is TGCGCCAGCAGCCCATACGGGACTAGCGGGGGGAGGAACGAGCAGTACTTC.